These 4 T cell receptor beta chains were all obtained from the same sample, sequenced in a study of T cell changes during pregnancy in multiple sclerosis. Assay used: immunoSEQ multiplex PCR; TCRdb lists only in-frame clones, some missing. This table has roughly 64,000 clones, approximately 96% appearing once. Here the sequenced sample was CD8+ T cells from peripheral blood mononuclear cells, taken after pregnancy. These receptors were collected from a female donor with multiple sclerosis, enrolled in a pregnancy study.

The rearrangement links TRBV25-1 to TRBJ2-7, with 8 bases identical to TRBD2. The CDR3 is 15 residues long. V trimming: 9 bases; J trimming: 4 bases; junction bases outside the gene matches: 14. Germline assignment: CDR1 MGHDK and CDR2 SYGVNS. This CDR3 reads CASSPVGLGPYEQYF. In nucleotides, the CDR3 is TGTGCCAGTTCACCGGTGGGACTAGGGCCATACGAGCAGTACTTC.

The genes are TRBV28 and TRBJ2-7; perhaps TRBD2 as D (5 bases). Germline CDR1 reads MDHEN; CDR2 reads SYDVKM. Trimming removed 2 bases at V and 12 bases at J, with 20 bases between. This CDR3 region has 14 residues. The CDR3 reads CASSLVRGSMVPYF. In DNA, the CDR3 is TGTGCCAGCAGTTTAGTTAGAGGGTCGATGGTACCGTACTTC.

The J gene is TRBJ2-2, the V gene TRBV5-1; D ambiguous. CDR3 length: 14 residues. Trimming left V 2 bases short and J 5 bases short, with 10 bases between. Per germline, CDR1 SGHRS and CDR2 YFSETQ. The chain's CDR3 is CASSLGELTGELFF. As DNA, the CDR3 is TGCGCCAGCAGCTTAGGAGAATTAACCGGGGAGCTGTTTTTT.

This chain links TRBV7-6 with TRBJ2-7, with TRBD2 identical over 8 bases. The germline V gene has CDR1 SGHVS and CDR2 FNYEAQ. This CDR3 region has 14 residues. Germline trimming cut 4 bases from V and 0 bases from J; bases unmatched to any gene: 2. CDR3 residues: CASSSSGPSYEQYF. The CDR3 DNA reads as TGTGCCAGCAGCTCTAGCGGGCCCTCCTACGAGCAGTACTTC.